Each of the 7 T cell receptor beta chains below was sequenced from the same sample in a study of early T cells in non-severe SARS-CoV-2 infection (dated by TCRdb to 2020 to 2022). The library was prepared using 5' RACE. The sequencer listed for this sample is NextSeq 500. TCRdb reprocessed the public reads (quality trimming at Q25 with fastp, clone calling with MiXCR) and kept in-frame beta chains. Rows matching on CDR3 protein sequence are summarized as one entry with the most common DNA and genes. The sample contains 74,000 or so distinct CDR3 sequences, around 10% of them found a single time. The top ten hold approximately 4.2% of the sample. Sample: whole blood. These receptors came from an adult who was a healthcare worker with PCR-confirmed SARS-CoV-2 infection or an uninfected control (not recorded which).

The sample holds a few counts of this clonotype. The rearrangement uses TRBV4-1 and TRBJ2-7, with 9 bases matching TRBD2. Germline CDR1 MGHRA, CDR2 YSYEKL. The CDR3 loop spans 16 amino acids. Trimming removed 1 base from V and 4 bases from J; junction bases left unmatched: 8. Written as DNA, the CDR3 is TGCGCCAGCAGCCAAGTGTCTAGCGGGACGCTATACGAGCAGTACTTC. Amino acids: CASSQVSSGTLYEQYF.

The chain uses TRBV7-9 and TRBJ2-7; either TRBD1 or TRBD2 may fit D (5 bases each). CDR1 and CDR2 (germline): SEHNR, FQNEAQ (reference sequence). There are 14 residues in the CDR3. Trimming left V 0 bases short and J 3 bases short, with 9 bases between. CDR3 bases: TGTGCCAGCAGCTTAGCCAAGGGGAGCTACGAGCAGTACTTC. Its protein product is CASSLAKGSYEQYF. Drawing the rest from reference TRBV7-9 and TRBJ2-7, the complete variable domain is DTGVSQNPRHKITKRGQNVTFRCDPISEHNRLYWYRQTLGQGPEFLTYFQNEAQLEKSRLLSDRFSAERPKGSFSTLEIQRTEQGDSAMYLCASSLAKGSYEQYFGPGTRLTVT.

Only a few counts were recorded for this clonotype. The chain carries TRBV7-9 and TRBJ1-1; maybe TRBD1 (5 bases). Germline loops: CDR1 SEHNR, CDR2 FQNEAQ (reference sequence). The CDR3 length is 14 residues. V was shortened by 2 bases and J by 4 bases, with 11 bases between the two germline ends. DNA for the CDR3: TGTGCCAGCAGCTTACAGGGTGTCGGCACTGAAGCTTTCTTT. It encodes CASSLQGVGTEAFF.

This clonotype was seen ten or more times. The CDR3 DNA sequence: TGTGCCAGCAGCCGAGATAGCGGGATCTACAATGAGCAGTTCTTC. Translating gives CASSRDSGIYNEQFF. The chain links TRBV7-3 to TRBJ2-1, with 8 bases fitting TRBD2. CDR1 is SGHTA, CDR2 FQGTGA, per germline. The CDR3 extends over 15 amino acids. J lost 3 bases, V lost 5 bases, and 6 bases had no gene match.

The V and J genes are TRBV30 and TRBJ2-7; D call uncertain. V gave up 1 base and J gave up 5 bases, with 12 bases separating them. Germline values: CDR1 GTSNPN, CDR2 SVGIG (reference sequence). The CDR3 has 13 amino acids. CDR3 nucleotides: TGTGCCTGGAGTGGGTGGGCCCCGGACGAGCAGTACTTC. This encodes CAWSGWAPDEQYF. Based on the CDR3 plus reference TRBV30 and TRBJ2-7, the full variable domain is SQTIHQWPATLVQPVGSPLSLECTVEGTSNPNLYWYRQAAGRGLQLLFYSVGIGQISSEVPQNLSASRPQDRQFILSSKKLLLSDSGFYLCAWSGWAPDEQYFGPGTRLTVT.

This clonotype was picked up a small number of times. J is TRBJ2-2 and V is TRBV20-1; D gene unclear. V was clipped by 5 bases and J by 5 bases, with 9 bases between them. The CDR3 loop spans 12 amino acids. From germline, CDR1 is DFQATT and CDR2 SNEGSKA (reference sequence). The chain's CDR3 is CSAALWTGELFF. In DNA, the CDR3 is TGCAGTGCTGCCCTTTGGACCGGGGAGCTGTTTTTT.

V usage is TRBV7-6 and J usage is TRBJ2-1; 9 bases match TRBD2. V shed 1 base, J shed 1 base, and the junction held 5 bases outside the gene matches. This CDR3 has 17 residues. The germline gives CDR1 SGHVS, CDR2 FNYEAQ. CDR3 sequence: CASSLVPAGGSYNEQFF. The CDR3 DNA sequence: TGTGCCAGCAGCTTAGTTCCAGCGGGGGGTTCCTACAATGAGCAGTTCTTC.